The 21 T cell receptor beta chains given below trace back to one sample, sequenced in a study of metastatic and nonmetastatic thyroid tumors. No treatment had been given to any patient before thyroid surgery. TCRdb reanalyzed the PCR reads via MiXCR. This sample carries about 6,900 clones, roughly a quarter of them seen once, and the ten largest clones take under 20%. Source material: adjacent normal tissue. These receptors all come from a male donor with papillary thyroid cancer or a benign thyroid nodule (not recorded which). Some clones in this sample may be carry-over from other donors' samples.

This clone ranks as medium-sized. The rearrangement links TRBV5-1 to TRBJ2-7; 9 bases line up with TRBD1. V lost 5 bases to trimming and J lost 5 bases; unmatched junction nucleotides: 11. Looked up from germline, CDR1 is SGHRS and CDR2 is YFSETQ. The CDR3 extends over 15 amino acids. The CDR3 spells CASRRSGTGSNEQYF. The CDR3 DNA sequence: TGCGCCAGCAGACGATCCGGGACAGGGTCCAACGAGCAGTACTTC.

This clone was picked up many times. The limits of the CDR3 on the DNA are not certain, so only TCRdb's listed CDR3 is given. CDR3 protein: CASSLEMVAGGAFF. The rearrangement uses TRBV5-5 and TRBJ2-1; the table's D call of TRBD2 was not tested on the DNA. Germline V gene lookup returns CDR1 SGHKS and CDR2 YYEKEE (reference sequence). The length of the CDR3 is 14 amino acids, counting both ends.

This clone has only a few counts. The chain recombines TRBV28 with TRBJ1-2; D gene uncertain. V gave up 1 base and J gave up 7 bases, with 16 bases separating them. The CDR3 has 15 amino acids. Per germline, CDR1 MDHEN and CDR2 SYDVKM. In nucleotides, the CDR3 is TGTGCCAGCAGTTTATACAGCGCAGACCGGCGTGGCTACACCTTC. Translation gives CASSLYSADRRGYTF.

This clone was detected once. The rearrangement uses TRBV20-1 and TRBJ2-2, with D tentatively TRBD2 (5 bases). The germline CDR1 and CDR2 sequences are DFQATT and SNEGSKA (reference sequence). Trimming pared 1 base from V and 0 bases from J, leaving 9 bases between. This CDR3 spans 15 amino acids. CDR3 in DNA: TGCAGTGCTAGAGGCCCGGAGGCGAACACCGGGGAGCTGTTTTTT. This encodes CSARGPEANTGELFF.

This clone was seen a handful of times. V and J are TRBV12-3 or TRBV12-4 and TRBJ2-7; no firm D call. Trimming shortened V by 0 bases and J by 3 bases, and 6 bases separated the two germline ends. This CDR3 comprises 13 residues. CDR3 protein: CASSLAGLYEQYF. The CDR3 DNA reads TGTGCCAGCAGTTTAGCAGGGCTCTACGAGCAGTACTTC.

CDR3 in DNA: TGTGCCAGCTCACCATCTCCGAGACAGGGGGCGCGGGCTCAGCCCCAGCATTTT. Translating gives CASSPSPRQGARAQPQHF. The rearrangement uses TRBV18 and TRBJ1-5, with 10 nucleotides matching TRBD1. Trimming took 2 bases from V and 6 from J; bases not matched to a gene: 13. Per the germline V gene, CDR1 is KGHSH and CDR2 is LQKENI. This CDR3 region has 18 residues.

The chain uses TRBV6-2 or TRBV6-3 and TRBJ2-5; 8 bases agree with TRBD1. This CDR3 region has 15 residues. Per germline, CDR1 MNHEY and CDR2 SVGEGT. V lost 7 bases, J lost 2 bases, and 9 bases stayed unmatched. The CDR3 DNA is TGTGCCAGCATCTACGGGACAGGCATTCAAGAGACCCAGTACTTC. This codes for CASIYGTGIQETQYF.

By share, this clone ranks as medium-sized. The J gene is TRBJ1-5, the V gene TRBV6-4, with TRBD1 as a possible D gene (6 bases). Germline assignment: CDR1 MRHNA and CDR2 SNTAGT. V dropped 4 bases and J dropped 0 bases, with 16 bases sitting between them. CDR3 length: 17 residues. The chain's CDR3 is CASSALGHENSNQPQHF. The CDR3 nucleotides are TGTGCCAGCAGTGCCTTGGGACACGAGAATAGCAATCAGCCCCAGCATTTT.

This clone was counted a few times. Its ends do not fully match the called genes, so a read error is possible. The chain recombines TRBV19 with TRBJ2-3, with D possibly TRBD1 on 6 matching bases. The CDR3 contains 14 residues. The germline V gene has CDR1 LNHDA and CDR2 SQIVND (reference sequence). CDR3 loop: CASSTRGDTETQYF. CDR3 nucleotides: TGTGCCAGTAGTACCCGAGGGGACACAGAAACGCAGTATTTT. Full variable domain (missing parts from reference TRBV19 and TRBJ2-3): DGGITQSPKYLFRKEGQNVTLSCEQNLNHDAMYWYRQDPGQGLRLIYYSQIVNDFQKGDIAEGYSVSREKKESFPLTVTSAQKNPTAFYLCASSTRGDTETQYFGPGTRLTVL.

Remarks on this clone: A much larger clone lies one base from this, so it may be a read error. V and J are TRBV20-1 and TRBJ2-7, with 9 bases lining up with TRBD1. The CDR3 runs 15 residues. The germline CDR1 and CDR2 sequences are DFQATT and SNEGSKA (reference sequence). The J segment lost 4 bases and the V segment lost 1 base, leaving 8 bases of the junction unmatched. The CDR3 region is CSARVEQGAWYEQYF. CDR3 DNA: TGCAGTGCTAGAGTGGAACAGGGGGCATGGTACGAGCAGTACTTC.

The chain is built from TRBV3-1 and TRBJ2-7; no firm D call. This CDR3 has 16 residues. Trimming pared 0 bases from V and 0 bases from J, leaving 12 bases between. Germline CDR1 and CDR2: LGHDT and YNNKEL (reference sequence). The chain's CDR3 is CASSQDVALSSYEQYF. CDR3 nucleotides: TGTGCCAGCAGCCAAGATGTCGCATTAAGCTCCTACGAGCAGTACTTC.

The rearrangement uses TRBV20-1 and TRBJ1-3, with TRBD1 matching 9 bases. The germline CDR1 and CDR2 sequences are DFQATT and SNEGSKA (reference sequence). V lost 5 bases to trimming and J lost 4 bases; unmatched junction nucleotides: 12. The length of the CDR3 is 16 residues. The CDR3 here is CSAGRTGAGEGNTIYF. In DNA, the CDR3 is TGCAGTGCTGGACGGACAGGGGCAGGGGAGGGAAACACCATATATTTT.

This clone has just a few counts. The chain employs TRBV4-1 and TRBJ1-6; tentatively, D is TRBD1 (5 bases). V was trimmed by 0 bases and J by 10 bases, leaving 10 bases between them. The germline V gene has CDR1 MGHRA and CDR2 YSYEKL. This CDR3 comprises 14 residues. This CDR3 is CASSQDREWSPLHF. The CDR3 DNA reads TGCGCCAGCAGCCAAGACAGGGAATGGTCACCCCTCCACTTT.

Sample share makes this clone large. CDR3 protein: CASSPSGRPETQYF. The CDR3 coding sequence is TGTGCCAGCAGCCCTAGCGGGAGACCCGAGACCCAGTACTTC. This chain links TRBV6-1 with TRBJ2-5; TRBD2 matches 10 bases. CDR3 length: 14 residues. The germline V gene has CDR1 MNHNS and CDR2 SASEGT. After removal of 6 bases from V and 5 bases from J, the junction contained 6 bases not matched to a gene.

There are a few counts of this clone. The chain recombines TRBV6-1 with TRBJ2-7; 9 bases are shared with TRBD2. J lost 0 bases, V lost 6 bases, and 3 bases had no gene match. The germline V gene encodes CDR1 MNHNS and CDR2 SASEGT. There are 14 residues in the CDR3. The CDR3 DNA reads TGTGCCAGCAGGAAAGCGGGAGGCTCCTACGAGCAGTACTTC. Protein product: CASRKAGGSYEQYF.

This clone rates as medium-sized. V and J are TRBV2 and TRBJ2-3, with a tentative D call TRBD1 (5 bases). The V and J ends lost 6 bases and 4 bases respectively, with 14 bases between them. The CDR3 has 14 amino acids. Germline assignment: CDR1 SNHLY and CDR2 FYNNEI. The DNA of the CDR3 is TGTGCCAGCAGAGGGGATCTAGTGGCAGATACGCAGTATTTT. The encoded protein is CASRGDLVADTQYF.

Comment on this clone: Sequence at one end of the junction differs from germline and may be a read error. V is TRBV6-1 and J is TRBJ2-5; 9 bases are a match to TRBD2. The CDR3 consists of 16 residues. The germline gives CDR1 MNHNS, CDR2 SASEGT. CDR3 coding DNA: TGTGCCAGCGGTGAATACCGTCGACTAGCGGAAGAGACCCAGTACTTC. This gives the protein CASGEYRRLAEETQYF.

The chain couples TRBV20-1 to TRBJ1-1; D not resolved. The germline V and J ends were trimmed by 6 bases and 0 bases, with 20 bases remaining between them. CDR3 size: 16 residues. The germline V gene has CDR1 DFQATT and CDR2 SNEGSKA (reference sequence). The CDR3 region is CSAEPVHGWLNTEAFF. CDR3 sequence (DNA): TGCAGTGCAGAGCCCGTCCATGGATGGCTGAACACTGAAGCTTTCTTT.

The chain is built from TRBV28 and TRBJ1-2; D call uncertain. This CDR3 spans 11 amino acids. Trimming took 3 bases from V and 4 from J, leaving 3 bases between them. The germline V gene encodes CDR1 MDHEN and CDR2 SYDVKM. CDR3 amino acids: CASSLSYGYTF. The CDR3, as DNA: TGTGCCAGCAGTTTGTCCTATGGCTACACCTTC.

This clone was found many times. J is TRBJ1-1 and V is TRBV7-3, with D hard to call. Trimming took 3 bases from V and 0 from J, leaving 8 bases between them. This CDR3 spans 14 amino acids. Looked up from germline, CDR1 is SGHTA and CDR2 is FQGTGA. The CDR3 DNA sequence: TGTGCCAGCAGCTTGGAGCCCATGAACACTGAAGCTTTCTTT. Its translation: CASSLEPMNTEAFF. The whole variable domain, remainder taken from reference TRBV7-3 and TRBJ1-1, is GAGVSQTPSNKVTEKGKYVELRCDPISGHTALYWYRQSLGQGPEFLIYFQGTGAADDSGLPNDRFFAVRPEGSVSTLKIQRTERGDSAVYLCASSLEPMNTEAFFGQGTRLTVV.

This clone was counted between two and nine times. The rearrangement joins TRBV28 to TRBJ1-1; D ambiguous. Germline V gives CDR1 MDHEN, CDR2 SYDVKM. CDR3 size: 13 residues. V lost 6 bases to trimming and J lost 6 bases, with 14 bases between them. This chain's CDR3 is CASRTGGVAEAFF. As DNA, the CDR3 is TGTGCCAGCAGGACGGGAGGAGTGGCTGAAGCTTTCTTT.